These T cell receptor beta chains were read from a single sample in a study of T cell responses to AZD1222 COVID-19 vaccine. Profiling relied on immunoSEQ multiplex PCR, and the TCRdb table lists in-frame clones only, not all of them. The sample comprises over 150,000 clones, approximately 94% of which are singletons, and 1.6% rests with the top ten. Sequencing was performed on peripheral blood, taken 28 days after the second AZD1222 dose. These receptor sequences come from an adult who received the AZD1222 COVID-19 vaccine. CDR3s include the opening cysteine and the closing phenylalanine or tryptophan. D genes are given only for firm matches. Expanded clones get a size class; other rows say once, few or many, or leave the size out.

V gene: TRBV19; clone size: NA; J gene: TRBJ1-2; D gene: NA; CDR3 DNA: TGTGCCAGTAGCCCCAGGTCCCAAGCAGGGCGGGATGGCTACACCTTC; CDR3 protein: CASSPRSQAGRDGYTF
V gene: TRBV29-1; clone size: NA; J gene: TRBJ1-1; D gene: NA; CDR3 DNA: TGCAGCGCTGGGAACACTGAAGCTTTCTTT; CDR3 protein: CSAGNTEAFF
V gene: TRBV5-6; clone size: NA; J gene: TRBJ2-7; D gene: TRBD1; CDR3 DNA: TGTGCCAGCAGCTTGGGACAGGGGGTAACCTACGAGCAGTACTTC; CDR3 protein: CASSLGQGVTYEQYF
V gene: TRBV14; clone size: NA; J gene: TRBJ1-1; D gene: NA; CDR3 DNA: TGTGCCAGCAGCCAAATAACAGGCCGTCTGAACACTGAAGCTTTCTTT; CDR3 protein: CASSQITGRLNTEAFF
V gene: TRBV7-9; clone size: NA; J gene: TRBJ2-1; D gene: NA; CDR3 DNA: TGTGCCAGCAGCTTAGCGGGGACCAGCTACAATGAGCAGTTCTTC; CDR3 protein: CASSLAGTSYNEQFF
V gene: TRBV6-5; clone size: NA; J gene: TRBJ2-1; D gene: TRBD1; CDR3 DNA: TGTGCCAGCAGAAGGGGGCCCTCCTACAATGAGCAGTTCTTC; CDR3 protein: CASRRGPSYNEQFF
V gene: TRBV29-1; clone size: NA; J gene: TRBJ2-1; D gene: NA; CDR3 DNA: TGCAGCGTTGACCGGGGAGGCAATGAGCAGTTCTTC; CDR3 protein: CSVDRGGNEQFF
V gene: TRBV6-5; clone size: NA; J gene: TRBJ1-1; D gene: TRBD1; CDR3 DNA: TGTGCCAGCACCAGACAGGGGGGAAGTACTGAAGCTTTCTTT; CDR3 protein: CASTRQGGSTEAFF
V gene: TRBV5-8; clone size: NA; J gene: TRBJ1-1; D gene: NA; CDR3 DNA: TGTGCCAGCAGCTTGGCAGGGGAGAACACTGAAGCTTTCTTT; CDR3 protein: CASSLAGENTEAFF
V gene: TRBV2; clone size: NA; J gene: TRBJ2-1; D gene: NA; CDR3 DNA: TGTGCCAGCAGTGACCCAGATGAGGGGGTACACAATGAGCAGTTCTTC; CDR3 protein: CASSDPDEGVHNEQFF
V gene: TRBV11-3; clone size: NA; J gene: TRBJ1-1; D gene: NA; CDR3 DNA: TGTGCCAGCAGTGGGAAGGGAAGGGCCTCTGAAGCTTTCTTT; CDR3 protein: CASSGKGRASEAFF
V gene: TRBV11-2; clone size: NA; J gene: TRBJ2-1; D gene: TRBD2; CDR3 DNA: TGTGCCAGCACGCTAGCGGGAGTGCGAGAGCAGTTCTTC; CDR3 protein: CASTLAGVREQFF
V gene: TRBV19; clone size: NA; J gene: TRBJ2-3; D gene: TRBD2; CDR3 DNA: TGTGCCAGTAGTATAGATCAAGGACTAGCGGCAGATACGCAGTATTTT; CDR3 protein: CASSIDQGLAADTQYF
V gene: TRBV28; clone size: NA; J gene: TRBJ1-2; D gene: TRBD1; CDR3 DNA: TGTGCCAGCAGTTTTGGTGGACAGGGGATTACCTATGGCTACACCTTC; CDR3 protein: CASSFGGQGITYGYTF
V gene: TRBV7-2; clone size: once; J gene: TRBJ2-1; D gene: NA; CDR3 DNA: TGTGCCAGCAGCCTACTCACCCGGCGACCCGGATTATACAATGAGCAGTTCTTC; CDR3 protein: CASSLLTRRPGLYNEQFF
V gene: TRBV21-1; clone size: NA; J gene: TRBJ1-3; D gene: NA; CDR3 DNA: TGTGCCAGCGCCTACAGGGGATCTGGAAACACCATATATTTT; CDR3 protein: CASAYRGSGNTIYF
V gene: TRBV5-1; clone size: NA; J gene: TRBJ1-6; D gene: NA; CDR3 DNA: TGCGCCAGCAGCTTCCGGGACATCCTAAATTCACCCCTCCACTTT; CDR3 protein: CASSFRDILNSPLHF
V gene: TRBV5-4; clone size: NA; J gene: TRBJ2-3; D gene: NA; CDR3 DNA: TGTGCCAGCAGCTTCAGGTACAGCACAGATACGCAGTATTTT; CDR3 protein: CASSFRYSTDTQYF
V gene: TRBV3-1/TRBV3-2; clone size: NA; J gene: TRBJ1-5; D gene: TRBD1; CDR3 DNA: TGTGCCAGCAGCCGCAGACAGGGGAATCAGCCCCAGCATTTT; CDR3 protein: CASSRRQGNQPQHF
V gene: TRBV7-9; clone size: NA; J gene: TRBJ2-2; D gene: TRBD1; CDR3 DNA: TGTGCCAGCAACCTCAAGACAGGGGCGAACACCGGGGAGCTGTTTTTT; CDR3 protein: CASNLKTGANTGELFF
V gene: TRBV14; clone size: NA; J gene: TRBJ1-6; D gene: NA; CDR3 DNA: TGTGCCAGCAGCGTCAGGGGACGAAGGTCCTATAATTCACCCCTCCACTTT; CDR3 protein: CASSVRGRRSYNSPLHF
V gene: TRBV5-5; clone size: NA; J gene: TRBJ1-1; D gene: NA; CDR3 DNA: TGTGCCAGCAGCCCCGCCCGCTTCGGGGGTACTGAAGCTTTCTTT; CDR3 protein: CASSPARFGGTEAFF
V gene: TRBV5-1; clone size: NA; J gene: TRBJ1-5; D gene: NA; CDR3 DNA: TGCGCCAGCAGCTTGACAGGGTCCCCCCAGCATTTT; CDR3 protein: CASSLTGSPQHF
V gene: TRBV27; clone size: NA; J gene: TRBJ2-7; D gene: TRBD2; CDR3 DNA: TGTGCCAGCAGTCCTCGGGGGGGCCACGAGCAGTACTTC; CDR3 protein: CASSPRGGHEQYF
V gene: TRBV7-9; clone size: NA; J gene: TRBJ2-5; D gene: TRBD2; CDR3 DNA: TGTGCCAGCAGCTTAGTACGGACTAGAGACACCAGCTCACAAGAGACCCAGTACTTC; CDR3 protein: CASSLVRTRDTSSQETQYF